The T cell receptor (beta chain) described here comes from a study of a mutant IDH1 vaccine in newly diagnosed glioma (dated by TCRdb to the early 2020s). Regarding the complete study: The approximately 33 treated patients were approximately 62% male and roughly 40% female, with a mean age of around 40 years. Longitudinal TCRB deep sequencing was performed for about 25 treated patients wherever samples were available for exploratory analyses. Prior to enrollment, patients had been given standard therapy consisting of radiotherapy alone, temozolomide alone, or radiochemotherapy with temozolomide, with the combination given to most patients. Peripheral blood was collected at six visits: V03 (baseline), V05, V07, V10, V12 and V13.

Library preparation employed the immunoSEQ multiplex PCR assay. Rearranged TCR beta chain sequences were amplified using the hsTCRB Kit according to the manufacturer's protocol. TCRB libraries were sequenced on an Illumina MiSeq. From the authors' description of their analysis: The proprietary platform of the kit vendor was used for demultiplexing, trimming and gene mapping. This immuneACCESS table, as held by TCRdb, lists in-frame sequences with V and J called but not all clones. Of the missing ones, under half trace to an unresolved V gene in checked studies; the others have no known cause. V and J calls and clone size are copied from that table; D and trimming were computed from the DNA. Recorded for this sample are 60,000 to 75,000 clones; 79% of them occurred a single time. The ten largest account for around 8.8% of the sample. Unmatched junction bases come to 15, with V trimmed by 4 bases and J by 2 bases. From a lookup of the germline V gene, CDR1 and CDR2 are SGDLS and YYNGEE. The CDR3 holds 19 amino acids from the cysteine to the phenylalanine. Solely the CDR3 DNA is kept, with 57 bases framed from the first base.

With regard to this clone: Its recognized antigen is unknown. Base-call qualities are not available, and no considerably larger clone is one nucleotide away.

The time point tag for this specimen amounts to: baseline, week 1 (first vaccination visit). This sample's treatment or condition label indicates: pre-vaccination baseline after standard-of-care therapy. Donors had newly diagnosed WHO grade 3 or 4 IDH1-mutant astrocytomas with loss of nuclear ATRX. The samples were drawn from NOA16, a multicentre, single-arm, open-label phase I trial in Germany that tested a mutant IDH1 peptide vaccine in humans for the first time. Visit V03 blood draws served as the baseline sample for immunogenicity testing. The DNeasy Blood and Tissue Kit was used to extract genomic DNA from EDTA blood for TCRB sequencing. Study-level results and caveats: Availability determined which PBMC samples were chosen for TCRB deep sequencing. According to the authors, sample limitations meant that analyses of patient blood samples could not be reproduced. Vaccine-induced immune responses across multiple MHC alleles were detected in approximately 94% of patients. Changes in the top peripheral T cell clonotypes picked up by TCRB sequencing did not appear to be linked to pseudoprogression.

The specimen comprised PBMCs, sampled from a glioma patient treated with radiotherapy, temozolomide or both. The chain is encoded by TRBV9 joined to TRBJ2-1; the central 10 bases match TRBD2. This clonotype originated in a man aged 50 or older with glioma. CDR3 loop: CASSLGSASGGSTYNEQFF. Here is the DNA: TGTGCCAGCAGCCTAGGGTCCGCTAGCGGGGGATCAACCTACAATGAGCAGTTCTTC.